The sequence of this TCR beta chain was determined in a study of shared clonotypes between healthy human individuals. Naive CD8 cells, CD45RO-negative and positively selected for CCR7, excluded terminally differentiated effector memory CD45RA+ cells. A word on this clone: Its specificity is unknown.

Running of the assay took place at deep level. Genomic DNA (from each subset) was split evenly across several immunoSEQ plates. Clones were sequenced by immunoSEQ multiplex PCR, and TCRdb holds only the in-frame ones, with some missing. Here the sample spans about 870,000 clones, 85% to 95% being singletons. The study's findings and limits: Between several donors, naive CD4 clonotypes were shared at a level of about 5%.

Sequenced sample: naive CD8+ T cells sorted from blood. The sequence derives from a man aged 25 to 40 in good health.

This CDR3 is CASALRGLDSYNEQFF. CDR3 coding DNA: TGTGCCAGCGCACTCAGGGGGCTCGACTCCTACAATGAGCAGTTCTTC. The gene calls are TRBV2 and TRBJ2-1; 8 bases fit TRBD1. Germline V gene lookup returns CDR1 SNHLY and CDR2 FYNNEI. The CDR3 is 16 amino acids. The J segment lost 0 bases and the V segment lost 8 bases, leaving 9 bases of the junction unmatched.